This section outlines one T cell receptor (beta chain) sequence together with its context. The CDR3 extends over 13 amino acids. CDR1 is SGHNT, CDR2 YENEEA, per germline. The V end lost 3 bases, the J end lost 4 bases, and 7 bases lay between the germline ends. These data belong to a study of T cells of healthy individuals. Via MiXCR, TCRdb re-called the 5' RACE reads, giving one row per CDR3 protein. The sample consists of 85,000 to 100,000 distinct CDR3 sequences, about 16% of them appearing once. The chain is built from TRBV11-3 and TRBJ2-1; no clear D gene. This clonotype was sampled from a human donor in good health. The CDR3 is CASSLNIYNEQFF. The CDR3 DNA follows: TGTGCCAGCAGCTTGAACATATACAATGAGCAGTTCTTC.